The 17 T cell receptor beta chains listed next were all sequenced from one sample in a study of blood T cell repertoires in COVID-19. Sequencing was performed with immunoSEQ multiplex PCR; in TCRdb, only in-frame clones are kept and a portion is missing. The sample has approximately 260,000 clones, nearly 90% seen once; the top ten hold 2.1%. The sequenced material came from peripheral blood. Receptors were obtained from an older woman with COVID-19, enrolled during active disease.

V and J are TRBV2 and TRBJ1-1, with 7 positions matching TRBD1. This CDR3 contains 16 residues. Germline CDR1 and CDR2: SNHLY and FYNNEI. V was clipped by 2 bases and J by 1 base; unmatched bases: 7. This CDR3 is CASSEPQDRRNTEAFF. In nucleotides, the CDR3 is TGTGCCAGCAGTGAACCCCAGGACAGGCGGAACACTGAAGCTTTCTTT.

A word on this clone: Other DNA sequences in this specimen translate into the identical CDR3. The chain carries TRBV30 and TRBJ1-5; TRBD1 agrees at 8 bases. CDR3 length equals 14 residues. The V segment lost 1 base and the J segment 4 bases; nucleotides outside the gene matches: 3. Per the germline V gene, CDR1 is GTSNPN and CDR2 is SVGIG (reference sequence). The CDR3 region has the DNA TGTGCCTGGAGTGCAACAGGGGGGAATCAGCCCCAGCATTTT. Translating gives CAWSATGGNQPQHF.

The chain joins TRBV27 to TRBJ2-3; D is possibly TRBD2 (6 bases). CDR1 and CDR2 (germline): MNHEY, SMNVEV (reference sequence). CDR3 length: 15 residues. The V and J ends lost 7 bases and 0 bases respectively, with 14 bases between them. The DNA for the CDR3 is TGTGCCAGCACCCAAAGCGGGCCTAGCACAGATACGCAGTATTTT. Protein: CASTQSGPSTDTQYF.

The CDR3 sequence: CSARDYPEAFF. CDR3 in DNA: TGCAGTGCTAGAGACTATCCTGAAGCTTTCTTT. The rearrangement uses TRBV20-1 and TRBJ1-1; D gene ambiguous. Germline lookup yields CDR1 DFQATT and CDR2 SNEGSKA (reference sequence). The CDR3 is 11 residues long. V shed 0 bases and J shed 6 bases, with 5 bases lying between them.

V usage is TRBV25-1 and J usage is TRBJ1-2; 7 nucleotides agree with TRBD1. J was trimmed by 5 bases and V by 3 bases; bases with no gene match: 9. Looked up from germline, CDR1 is MGHDK and CDR2 is SYGVNS. CDR3 length equals 15 residues. The CDR3 loop reads CASSDVQGGTYGYTF. In nucleotides, the CDR3 is TGTGCCAGCAGTGACGTCCAAGGGGGCACATATGGCTACACCTTC.

This clone was seen a single time. V usage is TRBV18 and J usage is TRBJ1-6; tentative D call: TRBD1 (5 bases). Germline lookup yields CDR1 KGHSH and CDR2 LQKENI. This CDR3 is built from 16 residues. Trimming stripped 3 bases from V and 7 bases from J, with 16 bases between. CDR3 in DNA: TGTGCCAGCTCACCCCAACAAGGGGCCGTGAATTCACCCCTCCACTTT. Its protein is CASSPQQGAVNSPLHF. Supplemented by reference TRBV18 and TRBJ1-6, the full variable domain reads NAGVMQNPRHLVRRRGQEARLRCSPMKGHSHVYWYRQLPEEGLKFMVYLQKENIIDESGMPKERFSAEFPKEGPSILRIQQVVRGDSAAYFCASSPQQGAVNSPLHFGNGTRLTVT.

The chain has TRBV7-9 and TRBJ1-1; TRBD1 agrees at 8 bases. The CDR3 length is 17 residues. Trimming at V came to 0 bases and at J to 5 bases, leaving 11 bases not matched to a gene. Germline lookup yields CDR1 SEHNR and CDR2 FQNEAQ (reference sequence). CDR3 DNA sequence: TGTGCCAGCAGCTTAGCGTGGCGACAGGGGAGAAGGACTGAAGCTTTCTTT. Translating it yields CASSLAWRQGRRTEAFF.

This clone was detected only once. CDR3 residues: CASRKDRANYGYTF. The DNA for the CDR3 is TGTGCCAGCAGGAAGGACAGAGCTAACTATGGCTACACCTTC. The chain carries TRBV6-5 and TRBJ1-2; a weak D match, TRBD1 (6 bases). V lost 6 bases to trimming and J lost 0 bases, with 11 bases between them. This CDR3 contains 14 residues. The germline CDR1 and CDR2 sequences are MNHEY and SVGAGI.

This clone was picked up a small number of times. The gene calls are TRBV7-2 and TRBJ1-4, with a weak D call TRBD1 (5 bases). Germline assignment: CDR1 SGHTA and CDR2 FQGNSA. The V and J ends lost 2 bases and 7 bases respectively, with 11 bases between them. The CDR3 runs to 14 residues. The CDR3, as DNA: TGTGCCAGCAGCTTATGGGTGGGGGGTGAAAAACTGTTTTTT. It codes for CASSLWVGGEKLFF.

V is TRBV10-3 and J is TRBJ1-1, with D hard to call. V was shortened by 5 bases and J by 0 bases, with 7 bases between the two germline ends. Germline V gene data show CDR1 as ENHRY and CDR2 as SYGVKD. The CDR3 is made up of 13 amino acids. The CDR3 DNA reads as TGTGCCATCAGTAAGGAGCTGAACACTGAAGCTTTCTTT. Translating gives CAISKELNTEAFF.

CDR3 sequence: CASSLPGFGNTIYF. CDR3 bases: TGTGCCAGCAGCTTACCAGGGTTTGGAAACACCATATATTTT. V gene TRBV11-2 combines with J gene TRBJ1-3, with TRBD1 as a possible D gene (5 bases). V gave up 2 bases and J gave up 3 bases, with 8 bases separating them. Germline CDR1 SGHAT, CDR2 FQNNGV. The CDR3 is 14 residues long.

This rearrangement joins TRBV10-2 to TRBJ1-4; no firm D call. V dropped 5 bases and J dropped 0 bases, with 13 bases sitting between them. Germline V CDR1 and CDR2: WSHSY, SAAADI. The CDR3 is made up of 16 amino acids. This CDR3 is CASSQMAGATNEKLFF. The DNA for the CDR3 is TGCGCCAGCAGTCAAATGGCGGGAGCAACTAATGAAAAACTGTTTTTT.

This clone was counted a few times. The rearrangement joins TRBV5-4 to TRBJ2-7, with 7 nucleotides matching TRBD1. The CDR3 runs 17 residues. Germline CDR1 SGHNT, CDR2 YYREEE (reference sequence). V lost 0 bases to trimming and J lost 2 bases; unmatched junction nucleotides: 11. CDR3 nucleotide sequence: TGTGCCAGCAGCTTGGGCCCGACAGGGAACAGCGCCTACGAGCAGTACTTC. Protein product: CASSLGPTGNSAYEQYF.

This clone has only one observation. The CDR3: CASSLDRGYTF. The CDR3 coding sequence is TGTGCCAGCAGCTTAGATCGTGGCTACACCTTC. The chain joins TRBV11-2 to TRBJ1-2; D is unresolved. The CDR3 runs 11 residues. Germline V gene sequence: CDR1 SGHAT, CDR2 FQNNGV. Trimming took 0 bases from V and 7 from J, leaving 3 bases between them.

The V gene is TRBV29-1, the J gene TRBJ1-2, with D perhaps matching TRBD1 (5 bases). The CDR3 covers 12 residues. CDR1 SQVTM and CDR2 ANQGSEA come from the germline V gene. Deletions cut 7 bases from V and 3 bases from J, with 12 bases between. CDR3 DNA sequence: TGCAGCGCGGGGGAAGGAGACTATGGCTACACCTTC. Translation gives CSAGEGDYGYTF.

V is TRBV18 and J is TRBJ2-3, with D perhaps matching TRBD2 (6 bases). The CDR3 is 15 amino acids. Germline V CDR1 and CDR2: KGHSH, LQKENI. V was cut by 2 bases and J by 2 bases, with 11 bases left in between. CDR3 loop: CASSPTGGPTDTQYF. CDR3 coding DNA: TGTGCCAGCTCACCAACCGGGGGACCCACAGATACGCAGTATTTT.

The gene calls are TRBV6-2 or TRBV6-3 and TRBJ2-5; the match to TRBD1 covers 9 bases. With 4 bases clipped from V and 3 bases from J, the junction kept 12 bases outside the gene matches. From germline, CDR1 is MNHEY and CDR2 SVGEGT. The CDR3 consists of 17 residues. The CDR3 here is CASSLSGTGWPKETQYF. Here the CDR3 DNA reads TGTGCCAGCAGTTTATCCGGGACAGGGTGGCCTAAAGAGACCCAGTACTTC.